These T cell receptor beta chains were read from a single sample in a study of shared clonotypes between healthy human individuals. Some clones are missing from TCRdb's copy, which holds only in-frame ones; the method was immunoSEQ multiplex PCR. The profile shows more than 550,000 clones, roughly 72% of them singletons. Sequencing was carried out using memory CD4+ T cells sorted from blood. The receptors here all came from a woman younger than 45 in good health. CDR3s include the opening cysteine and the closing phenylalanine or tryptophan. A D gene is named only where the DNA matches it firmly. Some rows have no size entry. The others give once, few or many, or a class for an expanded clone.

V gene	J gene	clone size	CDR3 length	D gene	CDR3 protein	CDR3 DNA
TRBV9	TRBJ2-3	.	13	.	CASSPRVRDTQYF	TGTGCCAGCAGCCCCCGTGTGCGGGATACGCAGTATTTT
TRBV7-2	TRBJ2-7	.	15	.	CASSTLGISSYEQYF	TGTGCCAGCAGCACCCTGGGGATCAGCTCCTACGAGCAGTACTTC
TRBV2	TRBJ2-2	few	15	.	CASSGLSAFTGELFF	TGTGCCAGCAGTGGGCTGTCAGCCTTCACCGGGGAGCTGTTTTTT
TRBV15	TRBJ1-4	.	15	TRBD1	CATSRSQGWDEKLFF	TGTGCCACCAGCAGATCACAGGGGTGGGATGAAAAACTGTTTTTT
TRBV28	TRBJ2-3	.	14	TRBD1	CASGTGTRPDTQYF	TGTGCCAGCGGGACAGGGACCCGCCCAGATACGCAGTATTTT
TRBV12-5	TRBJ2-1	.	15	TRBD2	CASGFSGRQNNEQFF	TGTGCTAGTGGCTTCAGCGGGAGGCAGAACAATGAGCAGTTCTTC
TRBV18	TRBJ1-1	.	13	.	CASSPTQNTEAFF	TGTGCCAGCTCACCGACTCAAAACACTGAAGCTTTCTTT
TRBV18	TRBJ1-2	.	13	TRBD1	CASSPTGAYGYTF	TGTGCCAGCTCACCAACAGGGGCCTATGGCTACACCTTC
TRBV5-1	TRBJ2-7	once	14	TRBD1	CASSLGQGSYEQYF	TGCGCCAGCAGCTTGGGACAGGGTTCCTACGAGCAGTACTTC
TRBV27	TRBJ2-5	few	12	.	CASSFRMETQYF	TGTGCCAGCAGTTTCAGGATGGAGACCCAGTACTTC
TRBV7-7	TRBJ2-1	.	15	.	CASSLTGASYNEQFF	TGTGCCAGCAGCTTGACGGGAGCGTCCTACAATGAGCAGTTCTTC
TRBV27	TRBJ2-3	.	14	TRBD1	CASRGPGGWDTQYF	TGTGCCAGCAGAGGTCCAGGGGGCTGGGATACGCAGTATTTT
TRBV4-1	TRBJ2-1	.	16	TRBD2	CASSRTSGRAASEQFF	TGCGCCAGCAGCCGGACTAGCGGGAGGGCCGCTTCCGAGCAGTTCTTC
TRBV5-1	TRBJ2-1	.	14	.	CASSGLAGANEQFF	TGCGCCAGCAGCGGGCTAGCAGGCGCTAATGAGCAGTTCTTC
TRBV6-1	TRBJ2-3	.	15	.	CASSEVGQTTDTQYF	TGTGCCAGCAGTGAAGTTGGACAGACAACAGATACGCAGTATTTT
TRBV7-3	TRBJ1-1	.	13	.	CASSVQRDTEAFF	TGTGCCAGCAGCGTGCAGCGGGACACTGAAGCTTTCTTT
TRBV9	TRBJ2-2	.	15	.	CASRPLGANTGELFF	TGTGCCAGCAGACCGCTGGGGGCGAACACCGGGGAGCTGTTTTTT
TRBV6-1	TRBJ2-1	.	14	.	CASSETTRGGEQFF	TGTGCCAGCAGTGAGACGACAAGAGGCGGTGAGCAGTTCTTC
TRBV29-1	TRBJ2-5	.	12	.	CSVAPPEETQYF	TGCAGCGTCGCCCCGCCGGAAGAGACCCAGTACTTC
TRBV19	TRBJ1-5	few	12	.	CATQTDFGPQHF	TGTGCCACCCAGACAGATTTCGGGCCCCAGCATTTT
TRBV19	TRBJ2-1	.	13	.	CASSKDRLDEQFF	TGTGCCAGTAGTAAAGACAGGCTCGATGAGCAGTTCTTC
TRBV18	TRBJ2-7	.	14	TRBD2	CASSPAGARYEQYF	TGTGCCAGCTCACCAGCGGGAGCCCGCTACGAGCAGTACTTC
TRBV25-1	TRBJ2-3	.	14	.	CASRDPTGTDTQYF	TGTGCCAGCAGGGACCCAACAGGCACAGATACGCAGTATTTT
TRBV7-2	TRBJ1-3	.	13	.	CASSPGRGNTIYF	TGTGCCAGCAGCCCGGGGCGAGGGAACACCATATATTTT